This paragraph covers one T cell receptor beta chain sequence. This sample is drawn from a study of T cell changes during pregnancy in multiple sclerosis. Profiling relied on immunoSEQ multiplex PCR, and the TCRdb table lists in-frame clones only, not all of them. Of about 67,000 clones in the sample, 92% are singletons; the top ten hold approximately 1.8%. The specimen comprised peripheral blood, sampled in the first trimester of pregnancy. The sequence was obtained from a female donor in good health, enrolled as a control in a pregnancy study.

Written as DNA, the CDR3 is TGTGCCAGCAGCCCGGGGGGTTTTGGCAATCAGCCCCAGCATTTT. The encoded protein is CASSPGGFGNQPQHF. The chain has TRBV28 and TRBJ1-5, with a weak D call TRBD1 (5 bases). This CDR3 contains 15 residues. The V gene's germline CDR1 is MDHEN and CDR2 SYDVKM. V lost 6 bases and J lost 2, with 14 bases in between.